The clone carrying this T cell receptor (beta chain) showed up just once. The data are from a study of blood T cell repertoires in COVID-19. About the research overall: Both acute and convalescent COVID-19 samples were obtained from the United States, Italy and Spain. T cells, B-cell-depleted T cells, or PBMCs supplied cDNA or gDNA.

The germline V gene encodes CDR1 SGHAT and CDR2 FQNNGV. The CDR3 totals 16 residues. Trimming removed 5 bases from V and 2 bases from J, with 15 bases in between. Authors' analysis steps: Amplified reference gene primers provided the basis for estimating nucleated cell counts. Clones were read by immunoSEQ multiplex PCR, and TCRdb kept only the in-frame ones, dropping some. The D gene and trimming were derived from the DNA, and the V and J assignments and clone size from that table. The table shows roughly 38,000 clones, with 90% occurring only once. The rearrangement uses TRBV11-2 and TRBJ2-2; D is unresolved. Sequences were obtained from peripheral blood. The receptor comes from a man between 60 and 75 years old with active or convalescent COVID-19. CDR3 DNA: TGTGCCAGCAGCCCCCCCCCGAGGAAAAACACCGGGGAGCTGTTTTTT. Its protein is CASSPPPRKNTGELFF.